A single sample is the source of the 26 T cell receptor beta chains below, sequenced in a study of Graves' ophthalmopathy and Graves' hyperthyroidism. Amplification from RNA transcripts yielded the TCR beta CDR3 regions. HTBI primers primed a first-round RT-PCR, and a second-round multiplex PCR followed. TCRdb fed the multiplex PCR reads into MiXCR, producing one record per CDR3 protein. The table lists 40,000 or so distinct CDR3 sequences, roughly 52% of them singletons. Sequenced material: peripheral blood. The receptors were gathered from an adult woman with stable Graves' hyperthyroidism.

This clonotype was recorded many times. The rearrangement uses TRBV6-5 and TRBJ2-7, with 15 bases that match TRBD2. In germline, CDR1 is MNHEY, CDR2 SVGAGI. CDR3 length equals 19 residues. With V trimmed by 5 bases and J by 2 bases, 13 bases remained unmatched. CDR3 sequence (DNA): TGTGCCAGCAGTCATTGGACTAGCGGGAGGGTCATGAAGCCCTACGAGCAGTACTTC. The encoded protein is CASSHWTSGRVMKPYEQYF.

The CDR3 DNA follows: TGCGCCAGCAGACTAGCGGGGGACGGCGAGCAGTACTTC. Translating it yields CASRLAGDGEQYF. V is TRBV5-1 and J is TRBJ2-7, with 11 nucleotides matching TRBD2. The germline gives CDR1 SGHRS, CDR2 YFSETQ. This CDR3 has 13 residues. Trimming removed 5 bases from V and 6 bases from J; junction bases left unmatched: 4.

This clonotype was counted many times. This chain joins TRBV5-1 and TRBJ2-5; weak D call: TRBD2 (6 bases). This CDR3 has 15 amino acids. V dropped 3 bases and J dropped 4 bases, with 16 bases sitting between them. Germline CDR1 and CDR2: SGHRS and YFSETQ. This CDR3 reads CASSYLGGIRETQYF. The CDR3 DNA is TGCGCCAGCAGCTACCTTGGCGGGATTAGAGAGACCCAGTACTTC.

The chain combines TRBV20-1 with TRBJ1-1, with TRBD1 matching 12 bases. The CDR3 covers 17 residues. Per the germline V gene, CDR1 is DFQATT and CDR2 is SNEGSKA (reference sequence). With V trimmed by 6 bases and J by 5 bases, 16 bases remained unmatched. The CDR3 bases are TGCAGTGCCCACGTTTTCGCCGGGACAGGGGGCGGAACTGAAGCTTTCTTT. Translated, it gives CSAHVFAGTGGGTEAFF.

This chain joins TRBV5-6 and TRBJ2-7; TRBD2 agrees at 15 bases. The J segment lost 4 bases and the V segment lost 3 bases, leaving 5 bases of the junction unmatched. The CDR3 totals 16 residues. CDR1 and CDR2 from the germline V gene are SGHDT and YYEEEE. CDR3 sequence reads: CASSSGLAGGAYEQYF. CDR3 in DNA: TGTGCCAGCAGCTCCGGACTAGCGGGGGGGGCTTACGAGCAGTACTTC.

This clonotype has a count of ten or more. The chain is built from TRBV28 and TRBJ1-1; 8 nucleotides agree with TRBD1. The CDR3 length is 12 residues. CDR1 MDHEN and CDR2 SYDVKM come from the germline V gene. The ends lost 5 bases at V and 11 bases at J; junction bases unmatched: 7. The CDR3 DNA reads TGTGCCAGCAGTCTCAGGGGGCGCGAGGCTTTCTTT. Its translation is CASSLRGREAFF.

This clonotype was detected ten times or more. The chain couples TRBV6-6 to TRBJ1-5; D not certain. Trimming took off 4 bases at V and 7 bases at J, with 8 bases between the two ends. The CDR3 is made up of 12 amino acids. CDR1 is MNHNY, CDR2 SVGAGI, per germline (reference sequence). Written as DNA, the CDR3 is TGTGCCAGCAGTTTCGGAGGGCAGCCCCAGCATTTT. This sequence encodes CASSFGGQPQHF.

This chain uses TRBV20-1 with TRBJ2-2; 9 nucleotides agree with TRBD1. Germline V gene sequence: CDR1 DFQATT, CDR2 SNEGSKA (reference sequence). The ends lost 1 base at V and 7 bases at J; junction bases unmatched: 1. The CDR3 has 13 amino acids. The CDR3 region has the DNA TGCAGTGCTAGAGGGGACAGGGTCGGGGAGCTGTTTTTT. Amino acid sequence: CSARGDRVGELFF.

CDR3 DNA: TGTGCCAGCAGCCAAGATGGGACAGGGGGCGCGACAGGCTACACCTTC. Translation: CASSQDGTGGATGYTF. The chain uses TRBV3-1 and TRBJ1-2; 12 bases fit TRBD1. This CDR3 has 16 residues. The germline CDR1 and CDR2 sequences are LGHDT and YNNKEL (reference sequence). V shed 0 bases, J shed 8 bases, and the junction held 7 bases outside the gene matches.

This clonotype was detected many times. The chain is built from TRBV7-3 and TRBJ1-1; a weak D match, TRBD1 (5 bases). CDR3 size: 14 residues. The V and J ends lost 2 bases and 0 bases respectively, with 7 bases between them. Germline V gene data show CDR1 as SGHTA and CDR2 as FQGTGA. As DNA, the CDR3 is TGTGCCAGCAGCTTAGGGGGACTGAACACTGAAGCTTTCTTT. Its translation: CASSLGGLNTEAFF.

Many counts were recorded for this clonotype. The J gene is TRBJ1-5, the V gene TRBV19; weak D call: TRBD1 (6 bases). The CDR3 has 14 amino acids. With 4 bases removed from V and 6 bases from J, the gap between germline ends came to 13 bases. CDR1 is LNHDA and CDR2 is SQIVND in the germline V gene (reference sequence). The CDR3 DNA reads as TGTGCCAGTAGTAGACCGGGGGGCAGTCAGCCCCAGCATTTT. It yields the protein CASSRPGGSQPQHF.

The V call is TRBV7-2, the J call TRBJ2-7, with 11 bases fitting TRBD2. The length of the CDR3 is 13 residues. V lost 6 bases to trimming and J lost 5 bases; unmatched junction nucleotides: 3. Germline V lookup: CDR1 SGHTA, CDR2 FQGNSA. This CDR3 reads CASSRLAGHEQYF. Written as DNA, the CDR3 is TGTGCCAGCAGTCGACTAGCGGGACACGAGCAGTACTTC. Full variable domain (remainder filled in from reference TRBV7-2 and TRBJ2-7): GAGVSQSPSNKVTEKGKDVELRCDPISGHTALYWYRQSLGQGLEFLIYFQGNSAPDKSGLPSDRFSAERTGGSVSTLTIQRTQQEDSAVYLCASSRLAGHEQYFGPGTRLTVT.

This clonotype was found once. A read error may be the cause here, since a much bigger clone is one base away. The CDR3 loop reads CAWEKGTEAFF. For the CDR3, the DNA is TGTGCCTGGGAGAAGGGTACTGAAGCTTTCTTT. The V and J genes are TRBV19 and TRBJ1-1, with no clear D. Trimming cost V 11 bases and J 5 bases, with 12 bases left between them. Germline V gene data show CDR1 as LNHDA and CDR2 as SQIVND (reference sequence). The CDR3 has 11 residues.

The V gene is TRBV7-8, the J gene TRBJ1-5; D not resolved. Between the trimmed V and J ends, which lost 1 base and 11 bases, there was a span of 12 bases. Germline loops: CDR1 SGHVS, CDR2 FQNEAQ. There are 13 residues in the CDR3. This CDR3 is CASSLDRVASQHF. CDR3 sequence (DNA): TGTGCCAGCAGCTTAGACCGGGTAGCATCCCAGCATTTT.

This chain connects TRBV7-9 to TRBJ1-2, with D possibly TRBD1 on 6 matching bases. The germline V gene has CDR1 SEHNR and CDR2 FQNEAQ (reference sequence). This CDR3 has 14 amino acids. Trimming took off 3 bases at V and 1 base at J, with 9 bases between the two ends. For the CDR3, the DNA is TGTGCCAGCAGCTTGGACAGTCTTAACTATGGCTACACCTTC. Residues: CASSLDSLNYGYTF.

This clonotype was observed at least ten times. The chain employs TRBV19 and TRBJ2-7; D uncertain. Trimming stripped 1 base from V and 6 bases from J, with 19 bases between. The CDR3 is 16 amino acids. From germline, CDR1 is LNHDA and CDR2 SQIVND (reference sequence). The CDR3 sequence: CASSIGVRGMRSEQYF. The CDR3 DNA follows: TGTGCCAGTAGTATAGGGGTGCGTGGGATGAGGAGCGAGCAGTACTTC.

The CDR3 reads CSVAPGHGPYGYTF. In nucleotides, the CDR3 is TGCAGCGTTGCTCCGGGACATGGACCCTATGGCTACACCTTC. This sequence joins TRBV29-1 and TRBJ1-2; tentatively, D is TRBD1 (6 bases). Germline V lookup: CDR1 SQVTM, CDR2 ANQGSEA. The CDR3 runs to 14 residues. V gave up 4 bases and J gave up 4 bases, with 16 bases separating them.

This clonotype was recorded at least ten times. CDR3 sequence: CASSIHQKNTEAFF. The CDR3 DNA reads TGTGCCAGTAGTATTCATCAGAAGAACACTGAAGCTTTCTTT. The chain joins TRBV19 to TRBJ1-1; D gene uncertain. CDR3 length: 14 residues. V lost 3 bases, J lost 1 base, and 9 bases lay in between. Per the germline V gene, CDR1 is LNHDA and CDR2 is SQIVND (reference sequence). The whole variable domain, remainder taken from reference TRBV19 and TRBJ1-1, is DGGITQSPKYLFRKEGQNVTLSCEQNLNHDAMYWYRQDPGQGLRLIYYSQIVNDFQKGDIAEGYSVSREKKESFPLTVTSAQKNPTAFYLCASSIHQKNTEAFFGQGTRLTVV.

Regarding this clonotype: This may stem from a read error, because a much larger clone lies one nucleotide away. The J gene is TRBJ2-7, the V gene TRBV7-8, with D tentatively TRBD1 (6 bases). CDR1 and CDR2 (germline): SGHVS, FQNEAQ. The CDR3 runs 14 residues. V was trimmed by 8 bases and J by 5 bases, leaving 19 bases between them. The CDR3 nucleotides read TGTGCCAGCGGGGGCCCGAACAGGGTCCACGAGCAGTACTTC. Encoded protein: CASGGPNRVHEQYF.

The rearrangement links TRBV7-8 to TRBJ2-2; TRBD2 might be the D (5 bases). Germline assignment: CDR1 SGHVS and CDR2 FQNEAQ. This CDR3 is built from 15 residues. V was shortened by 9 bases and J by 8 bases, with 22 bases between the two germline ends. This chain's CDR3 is CASRKGGFATGELFF. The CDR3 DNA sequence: TGTGCCAGTAGGAAGGGCGGGTTCGCTACGGGGGAGCTGTTTTTT.

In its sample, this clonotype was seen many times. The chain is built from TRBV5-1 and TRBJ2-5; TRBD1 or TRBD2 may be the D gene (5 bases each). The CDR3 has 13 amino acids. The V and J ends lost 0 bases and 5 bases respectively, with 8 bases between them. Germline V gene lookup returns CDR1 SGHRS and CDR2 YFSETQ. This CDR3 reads CASSLAWGETQYF. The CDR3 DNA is TGCGCCAGCAGCTTGGCCTGGGGGGAGACCCAGTACTTC.

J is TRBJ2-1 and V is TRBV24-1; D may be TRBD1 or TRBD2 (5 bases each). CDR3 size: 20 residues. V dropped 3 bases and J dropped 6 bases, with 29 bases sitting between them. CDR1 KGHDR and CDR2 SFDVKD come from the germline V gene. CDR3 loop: CATSDPTPGTYVGDVNEQFF. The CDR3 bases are TGTGCCACCAGTGATCCCACCCCCGGGACCTATGTGGGGGATGTCAATGAGCAGTTCTTC.

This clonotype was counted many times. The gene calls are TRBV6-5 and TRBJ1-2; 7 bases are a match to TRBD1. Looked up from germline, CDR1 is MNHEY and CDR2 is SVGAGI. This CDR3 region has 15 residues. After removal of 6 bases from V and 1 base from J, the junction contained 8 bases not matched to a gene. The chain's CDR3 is CASSNRQGGNYGYTF. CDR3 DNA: TGTGCCAGCAGCAACCGACAGGGCGGTAACTATGGCTACACCTTC.

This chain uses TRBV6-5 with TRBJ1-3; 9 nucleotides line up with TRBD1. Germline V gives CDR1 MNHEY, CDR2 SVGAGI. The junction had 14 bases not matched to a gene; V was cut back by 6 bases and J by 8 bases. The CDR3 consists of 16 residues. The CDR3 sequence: CASRPLQGAGGYTIYF. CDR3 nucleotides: TGTGCCAGCAGACCTCTACAGGGGGCCGGCGGCTACACCATATATTTT.

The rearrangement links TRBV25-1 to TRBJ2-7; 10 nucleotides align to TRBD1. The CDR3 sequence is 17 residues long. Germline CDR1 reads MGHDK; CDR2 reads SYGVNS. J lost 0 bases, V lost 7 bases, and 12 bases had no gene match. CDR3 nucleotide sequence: TGTGCCAGCACCGGGACAGGGGCCCTTTCTAGCTCCTACGAGCAGTACTTC. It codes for CASTGTGALSSSYEQYF.

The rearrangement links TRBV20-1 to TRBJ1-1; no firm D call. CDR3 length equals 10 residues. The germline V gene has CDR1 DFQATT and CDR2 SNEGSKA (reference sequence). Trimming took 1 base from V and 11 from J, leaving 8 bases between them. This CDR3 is CSARGLPAFF. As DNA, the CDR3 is TGCAGTGCTAGAGGACTGCCGGCTTTCTTT.